Included here is one T cell receptor beta chain sequence, with context. The data were obtained in a study of blood T cell repertoires in COVID-19. TCRdb's copy holds only in-frame clones and misses some; the assay was immunoSEQ multiplex PCR. The table has under 350,000 clones, around 90% seen once. Germline-derived CDR1 and CDR2 are SGHRS and YFSETQ. The V gene end was trimmed by 3 bases and the J gene end by 0 bases; junction bases not matched to a gene: 2. CDR3 length: 14 residues. The sample consisted of PBMCs or T cells enriched from blood (not recorded which). This clonotype was obtained from a woman in her thirties or forties who had recovered from COVID-19. The chain is built from TRBV5-1 and TRBJ1-2; TRBD1 matches 7 bases. CDR3 protein: CASSWDSSNYGYTF. The CDR3 region has the DNA TGCGCCAGCAGCTGGGACAGCTCTAACTATGGCTACACCTTC.